Ten or more counts support the clone carrying this TCR beta chain. Building the TCR beta libraries relied on iRepertoire HTBI primers, and CDR3 regions underwent Arm-PCR. TCRdb called the multiplex PCR reads again in MiXCR, with one record for every CDR3 protein. The data show 400,000 to 650,000 distinct CDR3 sequences, about 16% seen once. This entry belongs to a study of regulatory T cells in long-lasting Graves disease. The overall study: Newly diagnosed Graves' patients had under 3 months of antithyroid drugs.

The time point: newly diagnosed GD, antithyroid drugs for less than 3 months. Making the TCR library involved RNA that had been extracted from PBMCs. Per the germline V gene, CDR1 is SNHLY and CDR2 is FYNNEI. The CDR3 consists of 12 residues. Deletions cut 6 bases from V and 1 base from J, with 6 bases between. Separately, the same data were catalogued under a study of T cells in Graves' hyperthyroidism and ophthalmopathy. That source notes: Uncontrolled infection, other autoimmune disease, pregnancy or lactation led to exclusion.

This material consisted of peripheral blood mononuclear cells (PBMCs), taken at new diagnosis, from a patient treated with antithyroid drugs. The chain joins TRBV2 to TRBJ2-5, with D unresolved. This receptor was obtained from a woman aged 35 to 60 with Graves disease. The CDR3 sequence is CASSNLQETQYF. DNA of the CDR3: TGTGCCAGCAGCAACCTCCAAGAGACCCAGTACTTC.